The entry below describes one T cell receptor beta chain. The antigen is undetermined. The sample comes from a study of blood T cells in healthy people across ages. The CDR3 consists of 15 residues. Germline CDR1 and CDR2: SEHNR and FQNEAQ (reference sequence). The trim removed 5 bases at V and 8 bases at J, leaving 8 bases unmatched. Findings and limits, study-wide: Donor CMV infection status was unknown, possibly confounding age-related changes in expanded clonotypes.

A J-beta primer mix and a sample-barcoded 5' primer were used in a second PCR of roughly 6 to 11 cycles. With 12 random nucleotides, a template-switch adaptor tagged each individual cDNA molecule. TCRdb redid the calling of the 5' RACE reads with MiXCR, one entry per CDR3 protein. The sample gives approximately 780,000 distinct CDR3 sequences, roughly 25% of which show up once; roughly 3.1% is in the top ten. The same specimen was also included in a second study, on T cells of mothers and their children.

Sequenced sample: blood. The receptor was derived from a boy between 10 and 17 years old in good health. This chain links TRBV7-9 with TRBJ2-1; 11 nucleotides match TRBD2. The CDR3, as DNA: TGTGCCAGCAGCGCTAGTAGCGGGGGGGCCTATGAGCAGTTCTTC. It codes for CASSASSGGAYEQFF.